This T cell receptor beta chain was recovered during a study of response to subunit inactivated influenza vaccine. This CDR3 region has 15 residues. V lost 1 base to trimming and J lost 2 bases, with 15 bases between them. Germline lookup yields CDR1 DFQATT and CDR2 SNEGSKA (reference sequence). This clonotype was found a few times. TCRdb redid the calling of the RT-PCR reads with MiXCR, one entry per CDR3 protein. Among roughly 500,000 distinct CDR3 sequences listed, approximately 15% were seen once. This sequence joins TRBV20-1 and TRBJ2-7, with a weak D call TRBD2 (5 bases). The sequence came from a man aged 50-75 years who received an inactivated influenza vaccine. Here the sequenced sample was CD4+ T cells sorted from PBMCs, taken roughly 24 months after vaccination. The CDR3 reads CSARVDERPPYEQYF. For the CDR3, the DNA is TGCAGTGCTAGAGTCGATGAGCGGCCCCCCTACGAGCAGTACTTC.